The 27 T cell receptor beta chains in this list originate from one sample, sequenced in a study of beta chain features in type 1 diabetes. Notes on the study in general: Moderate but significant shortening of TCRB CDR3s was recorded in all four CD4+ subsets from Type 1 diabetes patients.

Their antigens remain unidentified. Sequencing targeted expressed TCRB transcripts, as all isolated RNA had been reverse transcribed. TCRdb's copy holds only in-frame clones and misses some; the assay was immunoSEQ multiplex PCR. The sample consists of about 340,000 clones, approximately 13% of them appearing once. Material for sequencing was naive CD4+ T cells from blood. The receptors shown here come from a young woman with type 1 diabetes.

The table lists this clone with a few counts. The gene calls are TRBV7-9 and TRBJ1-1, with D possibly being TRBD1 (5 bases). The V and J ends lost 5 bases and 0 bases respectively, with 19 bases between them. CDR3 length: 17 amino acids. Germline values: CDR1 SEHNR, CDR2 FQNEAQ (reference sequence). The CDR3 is CASSKTPLTEMNTEAFF. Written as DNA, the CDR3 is TGTGCCAGCAGCAAAACCCCCCTGACAGAGATGAACACTGAAGCTTTCTTT.

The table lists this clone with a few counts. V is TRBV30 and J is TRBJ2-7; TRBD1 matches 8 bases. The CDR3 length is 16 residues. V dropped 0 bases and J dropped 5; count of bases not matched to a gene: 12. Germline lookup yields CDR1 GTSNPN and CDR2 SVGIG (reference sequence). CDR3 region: CAWSVRVRGRQNEQYF. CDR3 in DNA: TGTGCCTGGAGTGTACGCGTCAGGGGGCGTCAAAACGAGCAGTACTTC.

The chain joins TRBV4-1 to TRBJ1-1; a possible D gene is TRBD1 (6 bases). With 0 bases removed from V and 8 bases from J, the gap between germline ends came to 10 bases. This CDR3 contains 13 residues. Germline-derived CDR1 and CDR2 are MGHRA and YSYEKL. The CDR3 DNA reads TGCGCCAGCAGCCAAGATCAACAGGGCGAAGCTTTCTTT. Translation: CASSQDQQGEAFF.

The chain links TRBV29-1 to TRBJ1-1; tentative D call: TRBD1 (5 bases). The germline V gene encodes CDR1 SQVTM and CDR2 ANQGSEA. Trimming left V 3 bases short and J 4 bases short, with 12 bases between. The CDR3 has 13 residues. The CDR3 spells CSVELGAGTEAFF. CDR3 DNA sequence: TGCAGCGTTGAGTTAGGGGCCGGCACTGAAGCTTTCTTT.

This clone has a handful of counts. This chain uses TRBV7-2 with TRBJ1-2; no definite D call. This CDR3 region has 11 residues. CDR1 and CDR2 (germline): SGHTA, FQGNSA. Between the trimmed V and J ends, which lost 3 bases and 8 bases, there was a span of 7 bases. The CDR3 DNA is TGTGCCAGCAGCTTGATGCGAGGCTACACCTTC. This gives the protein CASSLMRGYTF.

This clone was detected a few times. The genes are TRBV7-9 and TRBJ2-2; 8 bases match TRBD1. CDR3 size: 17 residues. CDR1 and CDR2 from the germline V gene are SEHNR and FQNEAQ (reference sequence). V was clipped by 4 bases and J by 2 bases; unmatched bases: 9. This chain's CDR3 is CASSSGQGLINTGELFF. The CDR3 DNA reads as TGTGCCAGCAGCTCCGGACAGGGCCTCATTAACACCGGGGAGCTGTTTTTT.

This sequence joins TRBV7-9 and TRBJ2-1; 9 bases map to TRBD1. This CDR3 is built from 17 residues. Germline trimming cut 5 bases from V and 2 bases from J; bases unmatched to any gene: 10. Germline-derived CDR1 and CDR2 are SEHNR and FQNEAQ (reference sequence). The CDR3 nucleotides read TGTGCCAGCAGCCCTTTAGAGGGACAGGGACCCTACAATGAGCAGTTCTTC. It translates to CASSPLEGQGPYNEQFF.

The CDR3 protein is CASSLRPSGYPHEQYV. The CDR3 DNA sequence: TGTGCCAGCAGCTTACGTCCTAGCGGATATCCCCACGAGCAGTACGTC. The rearrangement uses TRBV11-2 and TRBJ2-7; 7 bases are shared with TRBD2. CDR1 and CDR2 (germline): SGHAT, FQNNGV. The junction had 12 bases not matched to a gene; V was cut back by 2 bases and J by 5 bases. This CDR3 contains 16 residues.

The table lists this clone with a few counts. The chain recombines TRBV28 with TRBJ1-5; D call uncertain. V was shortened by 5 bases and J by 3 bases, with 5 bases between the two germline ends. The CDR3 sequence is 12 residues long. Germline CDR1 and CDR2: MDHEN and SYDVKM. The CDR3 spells CASSRVNQPQHF. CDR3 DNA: TGTGCCAGCAGTCGAGTCAATCAGCCCCAGCATTTT. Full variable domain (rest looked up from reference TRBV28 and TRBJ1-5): DVKVTQSSRYLVKRTGEKVFLECVQDMDHENMFWYRQDPGLGLRLIYFSYDVKMKEKGDIPEGYSVSREKKERFSLILESASTNQTSMYLCASSRVNQPQHFGDGTRLSIL.

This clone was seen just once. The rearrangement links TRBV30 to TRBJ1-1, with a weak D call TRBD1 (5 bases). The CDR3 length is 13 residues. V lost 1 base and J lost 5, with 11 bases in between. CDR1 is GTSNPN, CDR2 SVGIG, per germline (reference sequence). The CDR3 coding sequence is TGTGCCTGGAGTGCCCGCGGGGCGACTGAAGCTTTCTTT. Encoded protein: CAWSARGATEAFF. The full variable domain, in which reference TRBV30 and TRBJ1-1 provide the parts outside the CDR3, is SQTIHQWPATLVQPVGSPLSLECTVEGTSNPNLYWYRQAAGRGLQLLFYSVGIGQISSEVPQNLSASRPQDRQFILSSKKLLLSDSGFYLCAWSARGATEAFFGQGTRLTVV.

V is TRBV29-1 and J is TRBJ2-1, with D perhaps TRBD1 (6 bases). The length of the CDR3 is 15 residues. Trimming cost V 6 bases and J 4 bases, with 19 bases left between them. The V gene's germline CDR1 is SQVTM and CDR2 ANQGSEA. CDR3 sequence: CSVGHPGLVYNEQFF. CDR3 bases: TGCAGCGTGGGACATCCGGGCTTAGTTTACAATGAGCAGTTCTTC.

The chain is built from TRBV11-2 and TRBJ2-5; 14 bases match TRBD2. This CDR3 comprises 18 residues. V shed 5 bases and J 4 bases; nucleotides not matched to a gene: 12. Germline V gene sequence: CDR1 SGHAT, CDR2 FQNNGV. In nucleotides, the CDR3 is TGTGCCAGCAGCCCCGGGACTAGCGGGAGTGGGTTCTTAGAGACCCAGTACTTC. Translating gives CASSPGTSGSGFLETQYF.

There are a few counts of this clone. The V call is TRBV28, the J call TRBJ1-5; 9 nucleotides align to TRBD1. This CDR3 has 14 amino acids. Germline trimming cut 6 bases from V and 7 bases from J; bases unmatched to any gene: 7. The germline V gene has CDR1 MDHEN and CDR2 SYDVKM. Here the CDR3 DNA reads TGTGCCAGCAGAGAACAGGGGGCAGGACAGCCCCAGCATTTT. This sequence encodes CASREQGAGQPQHF.

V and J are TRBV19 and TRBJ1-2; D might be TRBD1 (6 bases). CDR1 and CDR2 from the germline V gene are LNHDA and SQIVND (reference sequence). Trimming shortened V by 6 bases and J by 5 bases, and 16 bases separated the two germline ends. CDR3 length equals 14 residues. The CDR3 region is CASRTTGGAYGYTF. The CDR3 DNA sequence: TGTGCCAGTAGAACGACAGGTGGGGCGTATGGCTACACCTTC.

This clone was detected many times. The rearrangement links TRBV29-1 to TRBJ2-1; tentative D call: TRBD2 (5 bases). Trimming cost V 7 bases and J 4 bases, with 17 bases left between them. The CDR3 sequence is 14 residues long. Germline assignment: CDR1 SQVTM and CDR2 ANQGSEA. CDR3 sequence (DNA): TGCAGCGGGGAGACTATCCCAAGGTACAATGAGCAGTTCTTC. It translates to CSGETIPRYNEQFF.

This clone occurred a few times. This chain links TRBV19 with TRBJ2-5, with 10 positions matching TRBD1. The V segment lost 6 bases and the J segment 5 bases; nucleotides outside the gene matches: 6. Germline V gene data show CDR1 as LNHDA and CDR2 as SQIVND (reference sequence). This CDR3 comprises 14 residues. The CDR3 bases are TGTGCCAGTAGACCGACAGGGGGCCTGGAGACCCAGTACTTC. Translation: CASRPTGGLETQYF.

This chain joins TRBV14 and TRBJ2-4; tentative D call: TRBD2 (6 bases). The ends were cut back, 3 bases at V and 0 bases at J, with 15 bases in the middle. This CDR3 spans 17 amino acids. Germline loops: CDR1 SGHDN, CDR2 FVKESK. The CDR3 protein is CASSHVRAGLAKNIQYF. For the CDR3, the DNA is TGTGCCAGCAGCCATGTCCGAGCGGGCTTAGCCAAAAACATTCAGTACTTC.

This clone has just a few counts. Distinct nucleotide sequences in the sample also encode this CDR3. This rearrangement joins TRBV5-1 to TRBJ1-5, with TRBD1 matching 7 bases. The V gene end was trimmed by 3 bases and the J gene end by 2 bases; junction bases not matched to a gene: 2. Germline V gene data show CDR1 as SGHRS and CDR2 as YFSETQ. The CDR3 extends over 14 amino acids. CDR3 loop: CASSSGQGNQPQHF. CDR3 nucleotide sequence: TGCGCCAGCAGCTCAGGACAGGGCAATCAGCCCCAGCATTTT.

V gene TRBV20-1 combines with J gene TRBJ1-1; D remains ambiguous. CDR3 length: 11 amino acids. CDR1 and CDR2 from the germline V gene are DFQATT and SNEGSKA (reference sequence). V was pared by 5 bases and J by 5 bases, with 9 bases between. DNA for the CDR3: TGCAGTGCTGAAAGAGGAACTGAAGCTTTCTTT. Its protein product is CSAERGTEAFF.

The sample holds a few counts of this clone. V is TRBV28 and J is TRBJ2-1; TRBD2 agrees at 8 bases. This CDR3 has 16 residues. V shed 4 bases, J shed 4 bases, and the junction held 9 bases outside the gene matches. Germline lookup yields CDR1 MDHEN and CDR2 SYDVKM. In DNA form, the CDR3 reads TGTGCCAGCAGTTGGGTTCTAGCGGGTCTTTACAATGAGCAGTTCTTC. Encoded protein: CASSWVLAGLYNEQFF.

This CDR3 reads CASSPQNRGLNYGYTF. The CDR3 nucleotides read TGTGCCAGCTCACCACAAAATAGGGGGCTTAACTATGGCTACACCTTC. The chain combines TRBV18 with TRBJ1-2; 7 nucleotides align to TRBD1. This CDR3 spans 16 amino acids. V was clipped by 1 base and J by 1 base; unmatched bases: 6. Germline CDR1 is KGHSH and CDR2 is LQKENI. The full variable domain, its missing parts supplied by reference TRBV18 and TRBJ1-2, is NAGVMQNPRHLVRRRGQEARLRCSPMKGHSHVYWYRQLPEEGLKFMVYLQKENIIDESGMPKERFSAEFPKEGPSILRIQQVVRGDSAAYFCASSPQNRGLNYGYTFGSGTRLTVV.

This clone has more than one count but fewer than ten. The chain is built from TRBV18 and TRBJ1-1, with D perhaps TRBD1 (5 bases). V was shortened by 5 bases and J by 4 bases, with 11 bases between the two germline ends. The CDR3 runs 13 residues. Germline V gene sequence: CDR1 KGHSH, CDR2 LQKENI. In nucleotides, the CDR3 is TGTGCCAGCTCAACCGGGAGGGGCACTGAAGCTTTCTTT. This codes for CASSTGRGTEAFF.

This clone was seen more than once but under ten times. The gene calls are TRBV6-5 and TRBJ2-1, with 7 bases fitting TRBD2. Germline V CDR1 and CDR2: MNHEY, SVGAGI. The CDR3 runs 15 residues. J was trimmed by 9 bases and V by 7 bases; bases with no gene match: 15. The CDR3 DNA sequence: TGTGCCAGCACCCGGGTGAGGCGAGGGAGGGTTGAGCAGTTCTTC. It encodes CASTRVRRGRVEQFF.

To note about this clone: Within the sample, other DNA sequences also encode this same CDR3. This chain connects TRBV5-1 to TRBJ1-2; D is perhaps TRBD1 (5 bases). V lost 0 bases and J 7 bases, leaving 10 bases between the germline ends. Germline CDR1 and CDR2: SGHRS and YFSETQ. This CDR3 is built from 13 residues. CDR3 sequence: CASSLAGLSGYTF. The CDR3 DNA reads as TGCGCCAGCAGCTTGGCAGGGTTGAGTGGCTACACCTTC. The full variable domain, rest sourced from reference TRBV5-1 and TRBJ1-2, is KAGVTQTPRYLIKTRGQQVTLSCSPISGHRSVSWYQQTPGQGLQFLFEYFSETQRNKGNFPGRFSGRQFSNSRSEMNVSTLELGDSALYLCASSLAGLSGYTFGSGTRLTVV.

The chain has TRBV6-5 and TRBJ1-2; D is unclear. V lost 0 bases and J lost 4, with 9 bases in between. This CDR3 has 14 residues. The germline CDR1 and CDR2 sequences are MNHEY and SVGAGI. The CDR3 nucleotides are TGTGCCAGCAGTTACTCGAGGGCCACCTATGGCTACACCTTC. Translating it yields CASSYSRATYGYTF.

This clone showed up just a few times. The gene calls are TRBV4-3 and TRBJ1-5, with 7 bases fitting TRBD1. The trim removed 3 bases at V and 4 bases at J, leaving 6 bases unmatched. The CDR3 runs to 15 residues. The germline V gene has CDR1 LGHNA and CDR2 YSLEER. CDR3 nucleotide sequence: TGCGCCAGCAGCCAGGGGGCACAGGGGAATCAGCCCCAGCATTTT. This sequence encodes CASSQGAQGNQPQHF.

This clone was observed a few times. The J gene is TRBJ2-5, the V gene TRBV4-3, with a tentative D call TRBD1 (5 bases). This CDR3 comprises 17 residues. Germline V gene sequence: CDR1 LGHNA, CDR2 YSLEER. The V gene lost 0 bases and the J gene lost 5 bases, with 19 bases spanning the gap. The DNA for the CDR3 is TGCGCCAGCAGCCAAGATGCAGGGCGAGGAAATAAGGAGACCCAGTACTTC. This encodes CASSQDAGRGNKETQYF.